Many counts were recorded for the clone carrying this TCR beta chain. Its matching antigen is unknown. TCRdb fed the reads into MiXCR, producing one record per CDR3 protein. The data show roughly 800,000 distinct CDR3 sequences, with 25% to 30% seen just once and approximately 14% held by the top ten. The germline V gene has CDR1 SGHVS and CDR2 FNYEAQ. The CDR3 is 18 residues long. Trimming took 5 bases from V and 0 from J; bases not matched to a gene: 15. This record belongs to a study of T cell repertoires in cytomegalovirus infection. Study-wide points: The study identified carriers of CMV plus the relevant HLA from cumulative public TCR beta family frequency.

The sample consisted of cultured CD8+ T cells from PBMCs, taken from culture after CMV antigen stimulation. The chain links TRBV7-6 to TRBJ1-1; TRBD1 aligns across 7 bases. This receptor was obtained from a human donor in good health (CMV status not recorded). Some clones in this sample may be carry-over from other donors' samples. The CDR3 sequence is CASSPRQGTEVMNTEAFF. CDR3 nucleotides: TGTGCCAGCAGCCCCCGACAGGGAACCGAAGTGATGAACACTGAAGCTTTCTTT. The full variable domain, in which reference TRBV7-6 and TRBJ1-1 provide the parts outside the CDR3, is GAGVSQSPRYKVTKRGQDVALRCDPISGHVSLYWYRQALGQGPEFLTYFNYEAQQDKSGLPNDRFSAERPEGSISTLTIQRTEQRDSAMYRCASSPRQGTEVMNTEAFFGQGTRLTVV.